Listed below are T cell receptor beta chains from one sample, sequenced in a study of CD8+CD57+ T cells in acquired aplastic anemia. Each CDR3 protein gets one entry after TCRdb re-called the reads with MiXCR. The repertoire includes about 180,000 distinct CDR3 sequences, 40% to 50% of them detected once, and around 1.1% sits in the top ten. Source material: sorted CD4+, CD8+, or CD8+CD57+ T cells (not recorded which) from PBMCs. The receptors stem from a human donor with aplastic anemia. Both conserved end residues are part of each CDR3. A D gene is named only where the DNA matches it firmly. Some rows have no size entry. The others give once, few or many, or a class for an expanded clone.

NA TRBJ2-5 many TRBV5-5 TGTGCCAGCAGTTCGGAGCACCAAGAGACCGAGTACTTC CASSSEHQETEYF
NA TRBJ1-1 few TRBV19 TGTGCCAGCCTCGAATTTGGGGGAAACACTGAAGCTTTCTTT CASLEFGGNTEAFF
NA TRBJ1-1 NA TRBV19 TGTGCCAGTCGGCGGGGGAGGAACACTGAAGCTTTCTTT CASRRGRNTEAFF
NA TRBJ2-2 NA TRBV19 TGTGCCAGTAATTTGGGGTCCGGGGAGCTGTTTTTT CASNLGSGELFF
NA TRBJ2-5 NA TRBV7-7 TGTACTAGCAGCTTAGTAGATATGGGAAGGGGCCAAGGGACCCAGTACTTC CTSSLVDMGRGQGTQYF
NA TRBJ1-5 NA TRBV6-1 TGTGCCAGCAAAATCGGGGAGGGAGTGATGCCCCAGCATTTT CASKIGEGVMPQHF
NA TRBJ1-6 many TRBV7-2 TGTGCCAGCAGCTTATTGGGGGACCGTAATTCACCCCTCCACTTT CASSLLGDRNSPLHF
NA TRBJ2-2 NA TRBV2 TGTGCCAGCACCGGGGGACCCCTGGTCACCGGGGAGCTGTTTTTT CASTGGPLVTGELFF
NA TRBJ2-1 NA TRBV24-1 TGTGCCACCAGTGATTTAGGCGGGAATGAGCAGTTCTTC CATSDLGGNEQFF
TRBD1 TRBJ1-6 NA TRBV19 TGTGCCAGTAGCGACAGGGGCGCTCGTAATTCACCCCTCCACTTT CASSDRGARNSPLHF
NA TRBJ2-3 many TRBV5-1 TGCGCCAGCAGCTTGAGGCTAGCCTATACGCAGTATTTT CASSLRLAYTQYF
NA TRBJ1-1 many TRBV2 TGTGCCAGCAGGAGGGGGGGCGGAAGGACTGAAGCTTTCTTT CASRRGGGRTEAFF
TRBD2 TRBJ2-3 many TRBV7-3 TGTGCCAGCAGCTTTCCTAGCGGGGGGGCAGATACGCAGTATTTT CASSFPSGGADTQYF
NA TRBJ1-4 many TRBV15 TGTGCCACCAGCAGAGACCTCGGGCCTGCCTCTGGAAAACTGTTTTTT CATSRDLGPASGKLFF
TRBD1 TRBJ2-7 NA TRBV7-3 TGTGCCAGCAGCTCCGGGACAGGCCCACGGGTAGATTCCTACGAGCAGTACTTC CASSSGTGPRVDSYEQYF
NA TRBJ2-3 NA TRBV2 TGTGCCAGCAGCCATTCGGGACAAGGCACAGATACGCAGTATTTT CASSHSGQGTDTQYF
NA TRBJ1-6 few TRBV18 TGTGCCAGCTCGGAGCTTCTCGATTCACCCCTCCACTTT CASSELLDSPLHF
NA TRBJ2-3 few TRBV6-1 TGTGCCAGCAGCCAAGGGGAGGCAACCACAGATACGCAGTATTTT CASSQGEATTDTQYF
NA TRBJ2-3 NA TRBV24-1 TGTGCCACCAGTGATGGAGGGACAGAGACGCAGTACTTT CATSDGGTETQYF
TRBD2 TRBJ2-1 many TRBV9 TGTGCCAGCAGCGGAGGGGCTAGCGGGGGTAGCTCCTACAATGAGCAGTTCTTC CASSGGASGGSSYNEQFF
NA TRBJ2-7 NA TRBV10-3 TGTGCCATCAGTGATGCCTATCCCTACGAGCAGTACTTC CAISDAYPYEQYF
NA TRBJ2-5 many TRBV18 TGTGCCAGCTCCACTGGAGCGCAAGAGACCCAGTACTTC CASSTGAQETQYF
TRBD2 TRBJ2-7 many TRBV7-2 TGTGCCAGCAGCTTCGACCGGGGGGGAACCTACGAGCAGTACTTC CASSFDRGGTYEQYF
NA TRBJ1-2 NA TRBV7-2 TGTGCCAGCAGCTTAGCGGGGTCAGGTTGGGGCTACACCTTC CASSLAGSGWGYTF
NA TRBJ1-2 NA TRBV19 TGTGCCAGTAGAGGCAGTGAAATCCTAAACTATGGCTACACCTTC CASRGSEILNYGYTF
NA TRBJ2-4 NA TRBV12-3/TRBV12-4 TGTGCCAGCAGCTGGGGGTTAGCCAAAAACATTCAGTACTTC CASSWGLAKNIQYF
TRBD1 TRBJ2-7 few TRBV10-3 TGTGCCATCAGTGTCGGAAACAGGGGCTACGAGCAGTACTTC CAISVGNRGYEQYF
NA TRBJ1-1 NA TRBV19 TGTGCCAGTAGTATTTCGGGAAACACTGAAGCTTTCTTT CASSISGNTEAFF
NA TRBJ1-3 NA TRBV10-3 TGTGCCATCAGTGAGTCTTCTGGAAACACCATATATTTT CAISESSGNTIYF
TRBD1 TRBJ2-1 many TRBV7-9 TGTGCCAGCCGTGCCTTGTGGACAGGAACCAACAATGAGCAGTTCTTC CASRALWTGTNNEQFF
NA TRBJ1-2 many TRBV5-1 TGCGCCAGCACCCTGGGATCTGGCACCCCTTCTAACTATGGCTACACCTTC CASTLGSGTPSNYGYTF
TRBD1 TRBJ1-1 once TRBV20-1 TGCAGTGCTAGGACAGGGTCTCGTACTGAAGCTTTCTTT CSARTGSRTEAFF
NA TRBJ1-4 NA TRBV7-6 TGTGCCAGCAGCTTAGTCATTCAGGATGAAAAACTGTTTTTT CASSLVIQDEKLFF
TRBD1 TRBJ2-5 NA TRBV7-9 TGTGCCAGCAGCTTAGTGGGACAGGGGGCTCGGGAGACCCAGTACTTC CASSLVGQGARETQYF
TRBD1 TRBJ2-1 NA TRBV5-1 TGCGCCAGCAGCCCGACCGGGACAGGGAAGCAGTTCTTC CASSPTGTGKQFF
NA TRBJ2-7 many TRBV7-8 TGTGCCAGCAGCTTAGGTGGTGAATACGAGCAGTACTTC CASSLGGEYEQYF
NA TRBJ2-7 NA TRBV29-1 TGCAGCGCAACGCGGACGGCTGCCTACGAGCAGTACTTC CSATRTAAYEQYF
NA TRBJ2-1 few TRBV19 TGTGCCAGTAGTCCAGGGGGGTCCAACAATGAGCAGTTCTTC CASSPGGSNNEQFF
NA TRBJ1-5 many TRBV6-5 TGTGCCAGCAGAGAAGGGGGTAGTCAGCCCCAGCATTTT CASREGGSQPQHF
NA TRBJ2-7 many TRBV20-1 TGCAGTGCTGCACAGCTAGACCTTCCCTACGAGCAGTACTTC CSAAQLDLPYEQYF
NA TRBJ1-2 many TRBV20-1 TGCAGTGCGCGGACAGAAGATGGCTACACCTTC CSARTEDGYTF
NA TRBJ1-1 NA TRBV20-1 TGCAGTGCTAGAACTGGGATGAACACTGAAGCTTTCTTT CSARTGMNTEAFF
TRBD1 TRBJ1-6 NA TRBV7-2 TGTGCCAGCAGCCCCGGGGACAGGGATTCACCCCTCCACTTT CASSPGDRDSPLHF
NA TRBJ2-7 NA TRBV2 TGTGCCAGCAGTGACGGATTGACAGGCCCCGAGCAGTACTTC CASSDGLTGPEQYF
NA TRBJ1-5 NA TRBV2 TGTGCCAGCAGTCCGAGACCGGGACAAGGCAATCAGCCCCAGCATTTT CASSPRPGQGNQPQHF
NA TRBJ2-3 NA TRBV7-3 TGTGCCAGCAGCTTTGGACAGTCAGATACGCAGTATTTT CASSFGQSDTQYF
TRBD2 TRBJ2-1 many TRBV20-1 TGCAGTGCTTCCACCGCGACTAGCCGTGAGCAGTTCTTC CSASTATSREQFF
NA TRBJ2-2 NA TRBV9 TGTGCCAGCGACGAGAACACCGGGGAGCTGTTTTTT CASDENTGELFF
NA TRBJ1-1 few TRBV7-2 TGTGCCAGCAGCCTACAGCCGAACACTGAAGCTTTCTTT CASSLQPNTEAFF
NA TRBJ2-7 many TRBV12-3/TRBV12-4 TGTGCCAGCAGTTCGGAATTAGGGGGGGAGCAGTACTTC CASSSELGGEQYF
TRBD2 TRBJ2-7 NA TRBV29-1 TGCAGCGTTGTCTGGGGACTATCGGATTCCTACGAGCAGTACTTC CSVVWGLSDSYEQYF
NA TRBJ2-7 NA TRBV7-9 TGTGCCAGCACCAGCGCTTCTGTATCCTACGAGCAGTACTTC CASTSASVSYEQYF
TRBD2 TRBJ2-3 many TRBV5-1 TGCGCCAGCAGCTTGGTTGGTAGCGGGACCAGCACAGATACGCAGTATTTT CASSLVGSGTSTDTQYF
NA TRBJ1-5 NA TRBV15 TGTGCCACCAGCAGAAACGATCAGCCCCAGCATTTT CATSRNDQPQHF
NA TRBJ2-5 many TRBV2 TGTGCCAGCAGTGAACAGGGGGGCGAGACCCAGTACTTC CASSEQGGETQYF
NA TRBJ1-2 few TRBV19 TGTGCCAGTAGTATAGTTGCAGAAGCTAACTATGGCTACACCTTC CASSIVAEANYGYTF
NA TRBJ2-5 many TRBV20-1 TGCAGTGCGGCAAGGGGCAGCGAGACCCAGTACTTC CSAARGSETQYF
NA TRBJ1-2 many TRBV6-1 TGTGCCAGCAGTGAGAGTGGTGAGATCTATGGCTACACCTTC CASSESGEIYGYTF
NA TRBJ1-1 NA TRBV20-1 TGCAGTGCTAGGGAGGCAGGCGTGTACGAAGCTTTCTTT CSAREAGVYEAFF
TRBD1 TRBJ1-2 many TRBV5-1 TGCGCCAGCAGCTTGGCTCCGCAGGGGGCAGGGGGCTACACCTTC CASSLAPQGAGGYTF